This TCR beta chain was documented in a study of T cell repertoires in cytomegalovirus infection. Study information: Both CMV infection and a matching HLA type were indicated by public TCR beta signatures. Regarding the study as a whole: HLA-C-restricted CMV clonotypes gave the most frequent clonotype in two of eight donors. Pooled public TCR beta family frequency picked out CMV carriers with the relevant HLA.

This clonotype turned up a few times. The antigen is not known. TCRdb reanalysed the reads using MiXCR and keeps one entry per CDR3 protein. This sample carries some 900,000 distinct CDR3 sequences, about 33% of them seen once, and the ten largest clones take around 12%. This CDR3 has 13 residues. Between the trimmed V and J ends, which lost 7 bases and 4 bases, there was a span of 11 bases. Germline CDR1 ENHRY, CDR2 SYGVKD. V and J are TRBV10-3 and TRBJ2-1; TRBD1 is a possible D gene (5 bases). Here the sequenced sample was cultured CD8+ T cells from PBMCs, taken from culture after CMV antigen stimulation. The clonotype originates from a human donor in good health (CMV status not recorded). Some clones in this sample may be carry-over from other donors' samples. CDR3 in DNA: TGTGCCATCACCCCAAGGGGTTACAATGAGCAGTTCTTC. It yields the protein CAITPRGYNEQFF.